Only a few counts were recorded for the clone carrying this T cell receptor (beta chain). This sample stems from a study of blood T cells in healthy people across ages. Primers used in a second PCR of about 7 to 12 cycles were a sample-barcoded 5' primer and a J-beta primer mix. TCRdb processed the 5' RACE reads anew with MiXCR; each CDR3 protein has one entry. The sample has 1.5 million to 2 million distinct CDR3 sequences, approximately 40% seen once. This CDR3 contains 15 residues. Germline CDR1 LGHNA, CDR2 YNFKEQ. The TCR was taken from a human donor in good health. V and J are TRBV4-2 and TRBJ2-4; D is perhaps TRBD1 (6 bases). The last part of the DNA fits TRBJ2-7 better; the J call may be wrong. Sequenced: blood. In nucleotides, the CDR3 is TGTGCCAGCAGCCAAGGAACAGGGTTAAATCGCGAGCAGTACTTC. This encodes CASSQGTGLNREQYF.